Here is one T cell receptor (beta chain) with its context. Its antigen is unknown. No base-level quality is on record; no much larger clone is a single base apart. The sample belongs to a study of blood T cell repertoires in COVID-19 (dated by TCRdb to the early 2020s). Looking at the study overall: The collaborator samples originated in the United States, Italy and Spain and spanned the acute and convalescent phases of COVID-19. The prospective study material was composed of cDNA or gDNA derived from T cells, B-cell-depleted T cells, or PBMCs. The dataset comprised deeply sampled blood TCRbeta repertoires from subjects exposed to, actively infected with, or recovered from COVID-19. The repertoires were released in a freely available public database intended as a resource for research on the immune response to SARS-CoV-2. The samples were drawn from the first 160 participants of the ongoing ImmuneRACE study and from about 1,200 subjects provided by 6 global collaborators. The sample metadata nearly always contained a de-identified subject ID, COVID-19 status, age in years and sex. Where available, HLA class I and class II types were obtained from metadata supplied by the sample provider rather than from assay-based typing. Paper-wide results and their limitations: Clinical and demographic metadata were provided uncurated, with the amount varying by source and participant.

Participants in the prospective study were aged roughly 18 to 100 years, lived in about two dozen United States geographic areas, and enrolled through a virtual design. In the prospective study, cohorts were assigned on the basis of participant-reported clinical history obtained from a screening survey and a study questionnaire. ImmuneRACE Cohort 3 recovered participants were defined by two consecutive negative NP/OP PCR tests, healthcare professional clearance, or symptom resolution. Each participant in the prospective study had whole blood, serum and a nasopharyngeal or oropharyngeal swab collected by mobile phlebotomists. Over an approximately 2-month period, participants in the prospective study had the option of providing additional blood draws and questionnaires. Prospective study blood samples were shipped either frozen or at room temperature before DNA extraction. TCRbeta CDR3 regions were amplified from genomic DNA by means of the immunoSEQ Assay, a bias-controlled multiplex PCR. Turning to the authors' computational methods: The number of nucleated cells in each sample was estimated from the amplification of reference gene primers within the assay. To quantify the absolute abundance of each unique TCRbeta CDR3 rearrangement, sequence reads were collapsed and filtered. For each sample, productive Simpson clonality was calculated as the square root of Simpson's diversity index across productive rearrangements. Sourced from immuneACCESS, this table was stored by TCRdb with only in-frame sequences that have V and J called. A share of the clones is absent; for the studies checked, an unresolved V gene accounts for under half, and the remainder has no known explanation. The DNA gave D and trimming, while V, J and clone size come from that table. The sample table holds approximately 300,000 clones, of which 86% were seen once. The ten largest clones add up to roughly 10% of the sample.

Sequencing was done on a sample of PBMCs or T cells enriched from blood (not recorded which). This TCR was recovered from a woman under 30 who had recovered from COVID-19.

CDR3 region: CASSFGLAGVGEQFF. The DNA reads as follows: TGCGCCAGCAGCTTTGGGCTAGCGGGGGTAGGTGAGCAGTTCTTC. Recombination linked TRBV5-1 to TRBJ2-1; TRBD2 fits 10 bases in the junction. From the cysteine up to the phenylalanine, the CDR3 has a length of 15 residues. Only the CDR3 DNA stays, 45 bases, in frame from base 1. V is pruned by 2 bases and J by 9 bases, leaving 8 bases of the junction without a gene match. From the germline V gene, CDR1 is SGHRS and CDR2 is YFSETQ.